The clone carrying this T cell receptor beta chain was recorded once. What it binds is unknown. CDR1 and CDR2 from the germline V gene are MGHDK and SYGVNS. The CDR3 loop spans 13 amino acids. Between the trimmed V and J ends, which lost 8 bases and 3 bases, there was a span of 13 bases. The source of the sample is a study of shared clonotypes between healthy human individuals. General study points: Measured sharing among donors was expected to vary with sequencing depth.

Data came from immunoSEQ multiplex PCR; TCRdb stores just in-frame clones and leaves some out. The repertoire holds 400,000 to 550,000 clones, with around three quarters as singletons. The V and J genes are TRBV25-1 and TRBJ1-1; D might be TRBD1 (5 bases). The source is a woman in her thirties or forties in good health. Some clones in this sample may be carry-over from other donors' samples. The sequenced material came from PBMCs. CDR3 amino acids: CASWGPGDTEAFF. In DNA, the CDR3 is TGTGCCAGCTGGGGACCGGGGGACACTGAAGCTTTCTTT.